Each of the 23 T cell receptor beta chains below was sequenced from the same sample in a study of blood T cell repertoires in COVID-19. The repertoire was sequenced with immunoSEQ multiplex PCR; TCRdb's copy has only in-frame clones and lacks some. The sample comprises 160,000 or so clones, 81% of which are singletons, and about 11% rests with the top ten. The sequencing input was peripheral blood. These receptors all stem from a man aged 55 to 70 with active or convalescent COVID-19.

The genes are TRBV28 and TRBJ1-5, with D possibly matching TRBD1 (6 bases). This CDR3 contains 13 residues. V gave up 10 bases and J gave up 11 bases, with 21 bases separating them. Germline assignment: CDR1 MDHEN and CDR2 SYDVKM. The CDR3 reads CATVTGPLSTQHF. The CDR3 DNA reads as TGTGCCACTGTGACAGGACCCCTTTCCACCCAGCATTTT.

The V call is TRBV5-1, the J call TRBJ1-2; a possible D gene is TRBD1 (5 bases). V was shortened by 2 bases and J by 6 bases, with 17 bases between the two germline ends. Germline V lookup: CDR1 SGHRS, CDR2 YFSETQ. The CDR3 totals 15 residues. The CDR3 DNA reads as TGCGCCAGCAGCTTTAGGGGTGGCCAGGGCGATGGCTACACCTTC. Its translation: CASSFRGGQGDGYTF.

This clone has a handful of counts. J is TRBJ1-5 and V is TRBV19; D might be TRBD1 (6 bases). Trimming shortened V by 4 bases and J by 8 bases, and 24 bases separated the two germline ends. Germline CDR1 is LNHDA and CDR2 is SQIVND (reference sequence). This CDR3 has 17 residues. CDR3: CASSNGGRGGSVKPQHF. Here the CDR3 DNA reads TGTGCCAGTAGTAATGGGGGTAGAGGGGGATCTGTTAAGCCCCAGCATTTT.

V is TRBV5-6 and J is TRBJ1-1, with D unclear. The CDR3 consists of 13 residues. Germline CDR1 and CDR2: SGHDT and YYEEEE. V lost 1 base and J lost 8, with 12 bases in between. CDR3 residues: CASSLSPGKEAFF. The CDR3 DNA sequence: TGTGCCAGCAGCTTGAGTCCGGGGAAAGAAGCTTTCTTT.

The genes are TRBV5-1 and TRBJ1-6; 9 bases match TRBD1. V shed 3 bases and J 0 bases; nucleotides not matched to a gene: 7. The CDR3 consists of 18 residues. The germline gives CDR1 SGHRS, CDR2 YFSETQ. The CDR3 loop reads CASSWGDRESSYNSPLHF. The CDR3 DNA reads as TGCGCCAGCAGCTGGGGGGACAGGGAAAGCTCCTATAATTCACCCCTCCACTTT.

The rearrangement joins TRBV2 to TRBJ2-7; 7 nucleotides align to TRBD1. The V and J ends lost 6 bases and 6 bases, in that order; junction bases with no gene match: 8. The CDR3 extends over 13 amino acids. The germline gives CDR1 SNHLY, CDR2 FYNNEI. DNA for the CDR3: TGTGCCAGCAGGACAGGGTTCCTAGGCGAGCAGTACTTC. This translates into CASRTGFLGEQYF.

The rearrangement uses TRBV28 and TRBJ1-4, with TRBD1 matching over 7 bases. CDR1 MDHEN and CDR2 SYDVKM come from the germline V gene. V lost 10 bases and J lost 7; bases outside the gene matches: 12. There are 14 residues in the CDR3. The CDR3 DNA reads as TGTGCCACAAAAAGAGGGGGCTCGACTGAAAAACTGTTTTTT. As protein: CATKRGGSTEKLFF.

In this sample, this clone turned up a few times. The CDR3 region has the DNA TGCGCCAGCAGTCTGGACAGCAGCAATCAGCCCCAGCATTTT. As protein: CASSLDSSNQPQHF. This chain links TRBV10-2 with TRBJ1-5; possible D gene TRBD1, 6 bases. The CDR3 sequence is 14 residues long. Trimming removed 5 bases at V and 1 base at J, with 9 bases between. The germline V gene encodes CDR1 WSHSY and CDR2 SAAADI.

The chain is built from TRBV5-1 and TRBJ2-2, with D possibly matching TRBD2 (6 bases). Germline CDR1 SGHRS, CDR2 YFSETQ. V lost 0 bases and J 10 bases, leaving 13 bases between the germline ends. The CDR3 runs to 14 residues. The CDR3 coding sequence is TGCGCCAGCAGCTTGGGTGGGGGACTTACGGAGCTGTTTTTT. This gives the protein CASSLGGGLTELFF.

The table lists this clone with a few counts. V usage is TRBV5-1 and J usage is TRBJ2-5; the D gene is possibly TRBD2 (6 bases). The V gene's germline CDR1 is SGHRS and CDR2 YFSETQ. This CDR3 region has 11 residues. Trimming left V 3 bases short and J 7 bases short, with 7 bases between. The CDR3: CASSSGVTQYF. CDR3 DNA: TGCGCCAGCAGCTCGGGGGTGACCCAGTACTTC.

This chain joins TRBV24-1 and TRBJ2-1, with D possibly matching TRBD2 (6 bases). Trimming took 3 bases from V and 6 from J, leaving 29 bases between them. Germline V gene data show CDR1 as KGHDR and CDR2 as SFDVKD. This CDR3 is built from 20 residues. CDR3 residues: CATSDPRFRERSGVRNEQFF. CDR3 nucleotide sequence: TGTGCCACCAGTGATCCCCGGTTCCGGGAGCGGAGTGGAGTCCGCAATGAGCAGTTCTTC.

The V call is TRBV19, the J call TRBJ1-6; D possibly corresponds to TRBD1 (6 bases). V gave up 5 bases and J gave up 3 bases, with 8 bases separating them. Germline CDR1 reads LNHDA; CDR2 reads SQIVND (reference sequence). The CDR3 runs to 14 residues. The CDR3 DNA is TGTGCCAGTAGTTCGGACAGCTATAATTCACCCCTCCACTTT. Translated: CASSSDSYNSPLHF.

The chain employs TRBV5-4 and TRBJ1-2; TRBD1 matches at 11 bases. This CDR3 comprises 15 residues. Germline-derived CDR1 and CDR2 are SGHNT and YYREEE (reference sequence). The J segment lost 4 bases and the V segment lost 3 bases, leaving 5 bases of the junction unmatched. The CDR3: CASSSGQGEVYGYTF. The DNA of the CDR3 is TGTGCCAGCAGCTCGGGACAGGGGGAGGTCTATGGCTACACCTTC.

This chain links TRBV7-8 with TRBJ1-2, with D tentatively TRBD1 (5 bases). The CDR3 length is 14 residues. The V end lost 1 base, the J end lost 13 bases, and 19 bases lay between the germline ends. Germline loops: CDR1 SGHVS, CDR2 FQNEAQ. CDR3 DNA: TGTGCCAGCAGCTTAGGAAGGCAGGGTGCAGACTCCACCTTC. Translated: CASSLGRQGADSTF.

The rearrangement uses TRBV28 and TRBJ2-2; 9 bases fit TRBD1. V shed 5 bases, J shed 6 bases, and the junction held 10 bases outside the gene matches. This CDR3 is 16 amino acids long. CDR1 is MDHEN, CDR2 SYDVKM, per germline. This CDR3 is CASSTTGTGPAGELFF. The CDR3 bases are TGTGCCAGCAGTACAACCGGGACAGGGCCGGCCGGGGAGCTGTTTTTT.

The chain has TRBV5-4 and TRBJ1-2; 10 bases align to TRBD1. The length of the CDR3 is 15 residues. Trimming at V came to 2 bases and at J to 3 bases, leaving 4 bases not matched to a gene. Germline V gene sequence: CDR1 SGHNT, CDR2 YYREEE (reference sequence). The CDR3 reads CASSFGDRGHYGYTF. The CDR3 DNA reads TGTGCCAGCAGCTTTGGGGACAGGGGTCACTATGGCTACACCTTC.

This clone was picked up a small number of times. The chain employs TRBV5-4 and TRBJ2-5, with a weak D call TRBD2 (6 bases). This CDR3 comprises 13 residues. Germline V gives CDR1 SGHNT, CDR2 YYREEE (reference sequence). Trimming took off 4 bases at V and 4 bases at J, with 11 bases between the two ends. CDR3 coding DNA: TGTGCCAGCAGCCCGATGGGGGGAGAGACCCAGTACTTC. This codes for CASSPMGGETQYF.

The chain links TRBV2 to TRBJ2-3; D perhaps matches TRBD2 (6 bases). This CDR3 region has 15 residues. Per the germline V gene, CDR1 is SNHLY and CDR2 is FYNNEI. The germline V and J ends were trimmed by 6 bases and 0 bases, with 13 bases remaining between them. CDR3 loop: CASSSRRDSTDTQYF. The CDR3 nucleotides read TGTGCCAGCAGCTCCCGGCGGGATAGCACAGATACGCAGTATTTT.

The chain has TRBV19 and TRBJ2-1, with 11 positions matching TRBD1. Germline assignment: CDR1 LNHDA and CDR2 SQIVND (reference sequence). V shed 7 bases, J shed 3 bases, and the junction held 8 bases outside the gene matches. The CDR3 loop spans 16 amino acids. CDR3 DNA sequence: TGTGCCAGTACCGCCGGACAGGGGGCGGTCTACAATGAGCAGTTCTTC. Protein sequence: CASTAGQGAVYNEQFF.

A single count supports this clone. The rearrangement links TRBV7-9 to TRBJ2-7; 13 nucleotides agree with TRBD2. The V segment lost 5 bases and the J segment 3 bases; nucleotides outside the gene matches: 4. The CDR3 spans 15 residues. Germline CDR1 SEHNR, CDR2 FQNEAQ (reference sequence). The CDR3 coding sequence is TGTGCCAGCAGCCGGGGACTAGCGGGGATCTACGAGCAGTACTTC. It yields the protein CASSRGLAGIYEQYF.

J is TRBJ1-3 and V is TRBV5-5; the match to TRBD1 covers 9 bases. Germline assignment: CDR1 SGHKS and CDR2 YYEKEE (reference sequence). This CDR3 has 16 amino acids. The junction had 5 bases not matched to a gene; V was cut back by 2 bases and J by 2 bases. The DNA for the CDR3 is TGTGCCAGCAGCTTAGAGGACAGGGGTACTGGAAACACCATATATTTT. This gives the protein CASSLEDRGTGNTIYF. The variable domain in full, completed from reference TRBV5-5 and TRBJ1-3, reads DAGVTQSPTHLIKTRGQQVTLRCSPISGHKSVSWYQQVLGQGPQFIFQYYEKEERGRGNFPDRFSARQFPNYSSELNVNALLLGDSALYLCASSLEDRGTGNTIYFGEGSWLTVV.

This clone was picked up many times. The chain joins TRBV7-9 to TRBJ2-2; 9 nucleotides agree with TRBD2. CDR1 is SEHNR and CDR2 is FQNEAQ in the germline V gene (reference sequence). Losses at the gene ends were 5 bases for V and 6 bases for J; bases not matched to a gene: 10. CDR3 length: 16 amino acids. The CDR3 DNA reads as TGTGCCAGCAGCATAAGCTCGGGACTAGCACCCGGGGAGCTGTTTTTT. Translation gives CASSISSGLAPGELFF.

The gene calls are TRBV27 and TRBJ1-2; 7 nucleotides agree with TRBD1. The CDR3 has 16 amino acids. Germline V gene sequence: CDR1 MNHEY, CDR2 SMNVEV (reference sequence). V lost 7 bases and J lost 0; bases outside the gene matches: 11. The chain's CDR3 is CASKVYRTGANYGYTF. CDR3 in DNA: TGTGCCAGCAAGGTCTACAGGACAGGAGCTAACTATGGCTACACCTTC.